This T cell receptor beta chain emerged from a study of blood T cell repertoires in COVID-19. At the level of the study: COVID-19 samples, acute and convalescent, were from the United States, Italy and Spain.

Trimming left V 1 base short and J 4 bases short, with 13 bases between. The CDR3 totals 15 residues. Germline-derived CDR1 and CDR2 are MNHEY and SMNVEV (reference sequence). In the source study's methods: By means of reference gene primer amplification, nucleated cell counts were estimated. Data came from immunoSEQ multiplex PCR; TCRdb stores just in-frame clones and leaves some out. V and J calls plus clone size are reproduced from that table; the DNA served to infer D and trimming. The sample lists about 180,000 clones; 70% to 90% were seen once. J is TRBJ1-1 and V is TRBV27, with a tentative D call TRBD1 (5 bases). This receptor was identified in a human donor with active or convalescent COVID-19. The donor label of this sample is uncertain. Specimen: peripheral blood. The CDR3 loop is CASSLWGRGVTEAFF. CDR3 coding DNA: TGTGCCAGCAGTTTATGGGGCAGAGGAGTCACTGAAGCTTTCTTT.